This TCR beta chain was profiled in a study of blood T cell repertoires in COVID-19. Study-wide context: Nucleic acid was either cDNA or gDNA, and it came from T cells, B-cell-depleted T cells, or PBMCs.

TCRdb's table, derived via immunoSEQ multiplex PCR, lists solely in-frame clones and lacks some. The sample lists 110,000 to 150,000 clones, roughly 90% seen once, with around 3% in the top ten. The CDR3 contains 16 residues. V lost 0 bases and J lost 7; bases outside the gene matches: 7. CDR1 KGHSH and CDR2 LQKENI come from the germline V gene. Sequencing used peripheral blood. J is TRBJ2-7 and V is TRBV18; 12 nucleotides agree with TRBD1. The sequence was collected from a man aged 60 to 69 with active or convalescent COVID-19. CDR3 sequence reads: CASSPPGQGAVREQYF. CDR3 coding DNA: TGTGCCAGCTCACCACCGGGACAGGGGGCGGTCCGGGAGCAGTACTTC. Combining the CDR3 with reference TRBV18 and TRBJ2-7 gives the whole variable domain NAGVMQNPRHLVRRRGQEARLRCSPMKGHSHVYWYRQLPEEGLKFMVYLQKENIIDESGMPKERFSAEFPKEGPSILRIQQVVRGDSAAYFCASSPPGQGAVREQYFGPGTRLTVT.